This T cell receptor beta chain emerged from a study of blood T cells in healthy people across ages. V lost 2 bases and J lost 7, with 12 bases in between. The CDR3 is 14 amino acids. CDR1 is SGHDT, CDR2 YYEEEE, per germline. Combining a sample-barcoded 5' primer with a J-beta primer mix, a second PCR ran for roughly 7 to 11 cycles. TCRdb analysed the 5' RACE reads with MiXCR anew, one entry per CDR3 protein. This sample has approximately 730,000 distinct CDR3 sequences; more than 40% occur once, and the top ten carry 20% to 25%. Isolated per sample were at least 6 million PBMCs. Each sample provided at least 5.5 micrograms of extracted total RNA.

The TCR was taken from a woman aged 60 to 75 in good health. Sequences were obtained from blood. The chain links TRBV5-6 to TRBJ1-4; possibly TRBD1 for D (6 bases). The CDR3: CASSFGGGGEKLFF. The CDR3 DNA is TGTGCCAGCAGCTTTGGAGGGGGAGGTGAAAAACTGTTTTTT. The full variable domain, completed using reference TRBV5-6 and TRBJ1-4, is DAGVTQSPTHLIKTRGQQVTLRCSPKSGHDTVSWYQQALGQGPQFIFQYYEEEERQRGNFPDRFSGHQFPNYSSELNVNALLLGDSALYLCASSFGGGGEKLFFGSGTQLSVL.